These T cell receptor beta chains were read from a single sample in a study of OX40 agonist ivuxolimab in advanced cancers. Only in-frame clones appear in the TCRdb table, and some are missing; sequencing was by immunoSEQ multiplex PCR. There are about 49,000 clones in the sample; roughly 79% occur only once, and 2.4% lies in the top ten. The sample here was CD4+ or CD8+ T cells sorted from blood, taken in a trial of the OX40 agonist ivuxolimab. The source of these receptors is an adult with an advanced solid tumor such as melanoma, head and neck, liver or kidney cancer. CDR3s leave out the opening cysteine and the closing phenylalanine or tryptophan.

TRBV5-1 ASSLQGWRDEQY
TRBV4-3 ASSPTSGTGNSGNTIY
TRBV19 ASTLLRGQGTTEAF
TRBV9 ASSLIGQGEGSGYT
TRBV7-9 ASSFRGPRGSEAF
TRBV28 ATRVRGHVEKLF
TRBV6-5 ASSPRGYTGELF
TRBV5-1 ASSLGLWRGLLNTEAF
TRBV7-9 ASILGGNTEAF
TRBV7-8 ASSPPGLSYEQY
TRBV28 ASSFLAQDSYEQY
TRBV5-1 ASSLEGTASNYGYT
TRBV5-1 ASSLGQGGEAF
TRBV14 ASSSRWLASTDTQY
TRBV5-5 ASSFGRAQETQY
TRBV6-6 ASSYGGSPEGPQH
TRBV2 ASSDRADTQY
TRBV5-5 ASSSGLRKDHTGELF
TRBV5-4 ASSPQSSGNTIY
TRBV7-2 ASSLAGTGQPQH
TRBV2 ASIDGPRFRNGYT
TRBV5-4 ASSFPSRTGAETQY
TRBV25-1 ASSAGGRGGNQPQH
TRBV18 ASSPMGSLTEAF
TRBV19 ASSISGQATYEQY
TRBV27 ASSPDRPGNTIY
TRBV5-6 ASSLVWDTGELF
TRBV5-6 ASSRSQGANYNEQF
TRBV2 ARQGAGNTIY
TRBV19 AIRDRDTEAF
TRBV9 ASSERASNQPQH
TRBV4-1 ASSQAGTGGEKLF
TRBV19 ASSTYATAPGYT
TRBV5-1 ASSLPGLAGYNEQF
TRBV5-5 ASSFRLTNEKLF
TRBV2 ASSEGTGRNQPQH
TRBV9 ASSVAVTGPYEQY
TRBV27 ASKALGLNTEAF
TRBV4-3 ASSQDLGQPQH
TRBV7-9 ASSLEEGKTF
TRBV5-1 ASSRPGLDSYEQY
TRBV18 ASSPSGSGNTIY
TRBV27 ASSLNRGVNSPLH
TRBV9 ASSATQGAGNTIY
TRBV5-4 ASSLALRGAEGYT
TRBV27 ASSLYGNTGYGYT
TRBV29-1 SVPTSGRNEQF